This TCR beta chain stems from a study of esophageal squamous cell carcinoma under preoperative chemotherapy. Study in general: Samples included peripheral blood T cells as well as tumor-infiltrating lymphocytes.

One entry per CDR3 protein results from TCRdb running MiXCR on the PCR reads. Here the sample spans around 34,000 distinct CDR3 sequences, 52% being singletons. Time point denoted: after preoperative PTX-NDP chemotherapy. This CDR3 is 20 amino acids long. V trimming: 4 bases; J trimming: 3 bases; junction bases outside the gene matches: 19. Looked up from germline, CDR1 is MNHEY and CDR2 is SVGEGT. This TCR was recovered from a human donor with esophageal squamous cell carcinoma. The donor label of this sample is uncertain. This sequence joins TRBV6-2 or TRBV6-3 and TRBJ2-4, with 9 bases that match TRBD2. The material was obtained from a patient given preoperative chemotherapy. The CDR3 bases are TGTGCCAGCAGTTCGGGGACACTAGCGGGTCCCGGCCAGGTCAAAAACATTCAGTACTTC. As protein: CASSSGTLAGPGQVKNIQYF.